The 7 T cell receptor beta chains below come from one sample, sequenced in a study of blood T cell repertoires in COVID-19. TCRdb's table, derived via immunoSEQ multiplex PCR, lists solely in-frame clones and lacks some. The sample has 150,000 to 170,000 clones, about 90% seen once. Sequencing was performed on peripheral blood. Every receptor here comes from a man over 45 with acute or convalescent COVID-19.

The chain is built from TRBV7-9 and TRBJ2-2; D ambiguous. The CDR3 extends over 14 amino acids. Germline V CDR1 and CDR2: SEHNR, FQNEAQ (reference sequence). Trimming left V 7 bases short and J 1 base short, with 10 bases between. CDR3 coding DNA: TGTGCCAGCAACAGAAACCTGAACACCGGGGAGCTGTTTTTT. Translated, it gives CASNRNLNTGELFF.

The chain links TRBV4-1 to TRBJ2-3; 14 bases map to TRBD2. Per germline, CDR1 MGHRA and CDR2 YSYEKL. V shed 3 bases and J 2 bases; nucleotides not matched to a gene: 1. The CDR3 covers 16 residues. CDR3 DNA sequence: TGCGCCAGCAGCCAGGGACTAGCGGGGGTCACAGATACGCAGTATTTT. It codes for CASSQGLAGVTDTQYF.

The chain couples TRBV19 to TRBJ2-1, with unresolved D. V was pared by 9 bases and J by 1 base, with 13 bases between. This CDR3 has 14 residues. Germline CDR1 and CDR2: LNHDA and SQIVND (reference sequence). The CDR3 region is CASAFRVSYNEQFF. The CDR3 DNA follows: TGTGCCAGCGCATTCCGCGTTTCCTACAATGAGCAGTTCTTC.

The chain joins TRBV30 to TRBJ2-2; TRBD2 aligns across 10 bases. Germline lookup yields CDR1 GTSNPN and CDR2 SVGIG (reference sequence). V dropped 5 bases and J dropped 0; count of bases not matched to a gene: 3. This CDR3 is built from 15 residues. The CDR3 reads CAWASGRANTGELFF. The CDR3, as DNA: TGTGCCTGGGCTAGCGGGAGAGCGAACACCGGGGAGCTGTTTTTT.

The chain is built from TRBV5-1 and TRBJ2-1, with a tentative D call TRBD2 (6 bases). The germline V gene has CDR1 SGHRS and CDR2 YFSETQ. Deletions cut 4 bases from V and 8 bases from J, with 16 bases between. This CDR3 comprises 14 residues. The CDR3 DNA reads TGCGCCAGCAGCAAGGTAGCGGCGAGCGATGAGCAGTTCTTC. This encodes CASSKVAASDEQFF.

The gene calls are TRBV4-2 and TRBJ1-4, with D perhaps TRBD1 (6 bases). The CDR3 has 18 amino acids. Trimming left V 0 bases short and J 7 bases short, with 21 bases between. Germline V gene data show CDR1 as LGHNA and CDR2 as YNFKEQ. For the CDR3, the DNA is TGTGCCAGCAGCCAAGATACCGCCCGGGGGGCTATAAGTGAAAAACTGTTTTTT. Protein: CASSQDTARGAISEKLFF.

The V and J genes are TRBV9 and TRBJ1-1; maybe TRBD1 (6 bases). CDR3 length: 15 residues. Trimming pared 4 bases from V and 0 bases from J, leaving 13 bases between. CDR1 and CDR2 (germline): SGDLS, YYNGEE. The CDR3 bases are TGTGCCAGCAGCCAGCAGGGGACCTTGAACACTGAAGCTTTCTTT. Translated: CASSQQGTLNTEAFF.